The 8 T cell receptor beta chains presented below share a single source sample, sequenced in a study of tumor-infiltrating lymphocytes in glioblastoma multiforme (dated by TCRdb to 2016 to 2017). The sample was run on an Illumina HiSeq 2500. TCRB libraries were built from RNA via three nested multiplex PCR rounds using a modified ARM-PCR protocol with multiple V-beta primers and a C-beta primer. TCRdb trimmed the raw reads at Q25, called clones with MiXCR and kept productive beta chains. Identical CDR3 proteins give one entry, which carries the most common genes and DNA. The sample table lists almost 20,000 distinct CDR3 sequences, 55% to 70% of them with a count of one. The ten largest make up around 18% of the sample. The sample taken for sequencing was peripheral blood. These receptors originate from a male donor with glioblastoma.

As regards this clonotype: A read error may account for a junction end that differs from germline. The V and J genes are TRBV20-1 and TRBJ2-7; D is undetermined. The CDR3 is 13 residues long. CDR1 and CDR2 from the germline V gene are DFQATT and SNEGSKA (reference sequence). The CDR3 DNA is TGCTGTGCTAAGAGATCGGGTCCGCTCGAGCAGTACTTC. It yields the protein CCAKRSGPLEQYF.

This clonotype has more than one count but fewer than ten. V and J are TRBV11-1 and TRBJ2-3, with D hard to call. The germline CDR1 and CDR2 sequences are SGHAT and FQDESV (reference sequence). This CDR3 is 15 amino acids long. V was clipped by 0 bases and J by 5 bases, with 12 bases between them. The CDR3 region is CASSLARISLDTQYF. CDR3 bases: TGTGCCAGCAGCTTAGCGCGGATTTCTCTAGATACGCAGTATTTT.

This clonotype appeared a single time. Given a much more abundant clone one base away, this may be a read error. The rearrangement links TRBV10-3 to TRBJ2-1; D call uncertain. With 10 bases removed from V and 0 bases from J, the gap between germline ends came to 13 bases. Germline V lookup: CDR1 ENHRY, CDR2 SYGVKD. This CDR3 has 14 residues. The CDR3 reads CATRSSYSYNEQFF. CDR3 sequence (DNA): TGTGCCACCCGTTCGAGCTACTCCTACAATGAGCAGTTCTTC.

The chain has TRBV11-2 and TRBJ2-1, with 9 bases that match TRBD1. From germline, CDR1 is SGHAT and CDR2 FQNNGV. The V segment lost 5 bases and the J segment 5 bases; nucleotides outside the gene matches: 10. The CDR3 contains 16 residues. The CDR3 DNA reads as TGTGCCAGCAGCAGCGACAGGGGGAAGGTGAACAATGAGCAGTTCTTC. Its translation is CASSSDRGKVNNEQFF.

Comment on this clonotype: At one end the junction does not follow the germline gene, possibly because of a read error. CDR3 residues: CSVPTPRDYGQYF. CDR3 sequence (DNA): TGCAGTGTCCCTACTCCACGGGACTACGGGCAGTACTTC. V usage is TRBV20-1 and J usage is TRBJ2-7; 7 bases agree with TRBD2. The CDR3 sequence is 13 residues long. CDR1 is DFQATT, CDR2 SNEGSKA, per germline (reference sequence).

About this clonotype itself: Since the CDR3 does not end with the conserved phenylalanine or tryptophan, this likely comes from a read error. This rearrangement joins TRBV20-1 to TRBJ2-2, with D tentatively TRBD2 (5 bases). This CDR3 has 13 amino acids. V was shortened by 6 bases and J by 7 bases, with 15 bases between the two germline ends. Germline V CDR1 and CDR2: DFQATT, SNEGSKA (reference sequence). The CDR3 reads CSAKAVNGGELFV. The CDR3 DNA reads as TGCAGTGCGAAAGCGGTGAATGGCGGGGAGCTGTTTGTT.

The table lists this clonotype with many counts. Written as DNA, the CDR3 is TGTGCCAGCAGTGACTTTGCGGGTGACCAGCCCCAGCATTTT. Its translation: CASSDFAGDQPQHF. V gene TRBV6-1 combines with J gene TRBJ1-5, with D uncertain. V was clipped by 3 bases and J by 7 bases, with 13 bases between them. The CDR3 runs to 14 residues. Looked up from germline, CDR1 is MNHNS and CDR2 is SASEGT.

This clonotype was detected once. Its ends do not fully match the called genes, so a read error is possible. The genes are TRBV5-5 and TRBJ2-5; 13 positions agree with TRBD2. The germline gives CDR1 SGHKS, CDR2 YYEKEE (reference sequence). CDR3 length: 15 residues. CDR3 sequence: CASSPTPLAGGARYF. As DNA, the CDR3 is TGCGCCAGCAGCCCCACCCCACTAGCGGGAGGGGCCCGGTACTTC.